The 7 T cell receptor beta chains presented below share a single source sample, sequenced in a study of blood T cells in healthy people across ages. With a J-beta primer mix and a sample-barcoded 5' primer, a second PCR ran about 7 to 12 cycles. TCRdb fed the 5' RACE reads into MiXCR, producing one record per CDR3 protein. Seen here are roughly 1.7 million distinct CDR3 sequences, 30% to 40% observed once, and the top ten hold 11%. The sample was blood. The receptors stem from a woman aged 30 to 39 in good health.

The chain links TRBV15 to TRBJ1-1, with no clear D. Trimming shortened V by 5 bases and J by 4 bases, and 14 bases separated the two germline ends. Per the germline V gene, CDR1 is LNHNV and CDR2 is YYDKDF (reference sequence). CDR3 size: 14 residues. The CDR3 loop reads CATSGTPIGTEAFF. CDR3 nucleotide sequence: TGTGCCACCAGCGGTACACCTATTGGCACTGAAGCTTTCTTT.

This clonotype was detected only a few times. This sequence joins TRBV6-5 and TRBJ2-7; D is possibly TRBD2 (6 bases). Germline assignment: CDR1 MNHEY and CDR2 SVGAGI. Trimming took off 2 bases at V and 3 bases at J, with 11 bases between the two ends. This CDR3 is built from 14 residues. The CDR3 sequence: CASSYGGAVYEQYF. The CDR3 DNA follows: TGTGCCAGCAGTTACGGCGGGGCCGTCTACGAGCAGTACTTC.

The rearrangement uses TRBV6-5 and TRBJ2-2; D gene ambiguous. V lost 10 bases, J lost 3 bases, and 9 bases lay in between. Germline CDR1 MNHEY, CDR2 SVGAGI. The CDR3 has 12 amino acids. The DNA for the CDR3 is TGTGCCACCCGAAAAGACACCGGGGAGCTGTTTTTT. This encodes CATRKDTGELFF.

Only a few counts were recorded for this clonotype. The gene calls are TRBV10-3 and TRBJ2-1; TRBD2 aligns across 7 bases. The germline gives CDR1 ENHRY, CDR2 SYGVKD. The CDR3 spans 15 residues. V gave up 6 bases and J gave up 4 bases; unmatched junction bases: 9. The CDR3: CAIRAGLGIYNEQFF. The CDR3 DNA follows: TGTGCCATCAGAGCGGGACTCGGAATTTACAATGAGCAGTTCTTC.

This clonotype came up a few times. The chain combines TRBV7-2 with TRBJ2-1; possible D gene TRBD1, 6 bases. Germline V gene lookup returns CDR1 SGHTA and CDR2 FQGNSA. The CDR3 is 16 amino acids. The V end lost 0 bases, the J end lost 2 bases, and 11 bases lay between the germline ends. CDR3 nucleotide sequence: TGTGCCAGCAGCTTAGCGTGGGGGCCTCCCTACAATGAGCAGTTCTTC. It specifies CASSLAWGPPYNEQFF.

The CDR3: CSARASGDYEQYF. The CDR3 coding sequence is TGCAGTGCTAGGGCTAGCGGGGATTACGAGCAGTACTTC. The chain links TRBV20-1 to TRBJ2-4; TRBD2 matches 9 bases. The assigned J gene may be wrong: the sequence end matches TRBJ2-7 better. From germline, CDR1 is DFQATT and CDR2 SNEGSKA (reference sequence). This CDR3 region has 13 residues.

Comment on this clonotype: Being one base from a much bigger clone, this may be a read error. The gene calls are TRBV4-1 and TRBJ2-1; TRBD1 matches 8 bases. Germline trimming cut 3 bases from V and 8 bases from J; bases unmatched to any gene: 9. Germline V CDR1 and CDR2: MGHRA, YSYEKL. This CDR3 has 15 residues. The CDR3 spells CASSHLPGTGDEQFF. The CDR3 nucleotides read TGCGCCAGCAGCCATCTGCCCGGGACAGGAGATGAGCAGTTCTTC.